This T cell receptor beta chain was documented in a study of cytomegalovirus exposure and HLA in healthy donors. Findings and limits, study-wide: A later analysis showed that HLA-associated TCR beta chains had undergone more clonal expansion than equally common others. TCR beta V- and J-gene trimming was later associated with a missense DCLRE1C variant.

The CDR3 runs 14 residues. The V gene's germline CDR1 is MNHEY and CDR2 SVGAGI. V shed 8 bases and J 4 bases; nucleotides not matched to a gene: 8. Points on this clone: Its antigen is as yet unknown.

Primers: 60 Vbeta forward and 13 Jbeta reverse. The repertoire was sequenced with immunoSEQ multiplex PCR; TCRdb's copy has only in-frame clones and lacks some. The table lists 250,000 or so clones, around 90% of them singletons. The chain is built from TRBV6-5 and TRBJ2-1, with TRBD2 identical over 7 bases. The sample taken for sequencing was PBMCs. The receptor's source is a girl aged 2 to 9 in good health and CMV-seronegative. The CDR3 coding sequence is TGTGCCAGCGAGCGTAGGGGAGGGTACAATGAGCAGTTCTTC. Translation gives CASERRGGYNEQFF.